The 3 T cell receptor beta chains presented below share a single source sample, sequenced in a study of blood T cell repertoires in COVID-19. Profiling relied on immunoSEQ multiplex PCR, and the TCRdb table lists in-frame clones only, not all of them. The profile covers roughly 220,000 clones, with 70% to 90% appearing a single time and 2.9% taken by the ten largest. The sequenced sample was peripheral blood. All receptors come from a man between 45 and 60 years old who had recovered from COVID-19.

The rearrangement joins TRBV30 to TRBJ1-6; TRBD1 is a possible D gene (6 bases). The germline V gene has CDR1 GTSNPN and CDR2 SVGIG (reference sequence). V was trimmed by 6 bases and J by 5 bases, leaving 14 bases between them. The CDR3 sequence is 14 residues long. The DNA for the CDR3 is TGTGCCTGCCTCCCCGGGACACATAATTCACCCCTCCACTTT. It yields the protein CACLPGTHNSPLHF.

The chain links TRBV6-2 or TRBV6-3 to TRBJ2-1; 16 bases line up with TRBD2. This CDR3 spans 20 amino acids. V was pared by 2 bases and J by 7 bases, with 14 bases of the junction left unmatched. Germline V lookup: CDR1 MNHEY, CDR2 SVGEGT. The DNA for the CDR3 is TGTGCCAGCAGTTACCATCCGGGACTAGCGGGAGGGTTGGTGGGGAATGAGCAGTTCTTC. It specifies CASSYHPGLAGGLVGNEQFF.

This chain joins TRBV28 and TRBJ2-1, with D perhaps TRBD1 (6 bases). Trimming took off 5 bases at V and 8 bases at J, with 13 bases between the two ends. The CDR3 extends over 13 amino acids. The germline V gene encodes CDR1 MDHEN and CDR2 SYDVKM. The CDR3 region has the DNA TGTGCCAGCAGTATCCCTAACAGGGATGAGCAGTTCTTC. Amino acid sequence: CASSIPNRDEQFF.